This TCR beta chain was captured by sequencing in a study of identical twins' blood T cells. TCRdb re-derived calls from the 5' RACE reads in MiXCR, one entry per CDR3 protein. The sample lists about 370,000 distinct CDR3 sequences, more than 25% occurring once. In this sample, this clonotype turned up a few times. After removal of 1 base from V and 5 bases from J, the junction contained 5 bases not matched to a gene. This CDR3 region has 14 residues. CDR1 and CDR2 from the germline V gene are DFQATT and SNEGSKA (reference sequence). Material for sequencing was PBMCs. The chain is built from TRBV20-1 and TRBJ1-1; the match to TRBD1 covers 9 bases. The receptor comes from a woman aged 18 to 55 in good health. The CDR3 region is CSARGQGGTTEAFF. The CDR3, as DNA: TGCAGTGCTAGAGGACAGGGGGGAACGACTGAAGCTTTCTTT.